These 16 T cell receptor beta chains were all obtained from the same sample, sequenced in a study of graft-versus-host responses after intestinal transplantation. Profiled with immunoSEQ multiplex PCR; TCRdb holds only in-frame clones, not every one. Of 2,300 or so clones in the sample, under 30% were seen once. Sample: alloreactive CD4+ T cells from a mixed lymphocyte reaction culture, taken before transplantation. The subset: CFSE-low proliferating T cells sorted from roughly 6-day pre-transplant mixed lymphocyte reaction (GvH or HvG direction). These receptors came from a human patient who was an organ donor for intestinal transplantation.

The rearrangement uses TRBV28 and TRBJ1-1; TRBD1 matches at 7 bases. The junction had 2 bases not matched to a gene; V was cut back by 6 bases and J by 1 base. The germline V gene encodes CDR1 MDHEN and CDR2 SYDVKM. The CDR3 has 13 amino acids. Written as DNA, the CDR3 is TGTGCCAGCAGGCAGGGGGGGAACACTGAAGCTTTCTTT. Translating it yields CASRQGGNTEAFF. Using reference TRBV28 and TRBJ1-1 for the parts outside the CDR3, the full variable domain is DVKVTQSSRYLVKRTGEKVFLECVQDMDHENMFWYRQDPGLGLRLIYFSYDVKMKEKGDIPEGYSVSREKKERFSLILESASTNQTSMYLCASRQGGNTEAFFGQGTRLTVV.

This rearrangement joins TRBV18 to TRBJ1-3, with a possible D match to TRBD1 (6 bases). The CDR3 is 15 residues long. The germline V gene has CDR1 KGHSH and CDR2 LQKENI. V was shortened by 3 bases and J by 1 base, with 10 bases between the two germline ends. CDR3 sequence (DNA): TGTGCCAGCTCACCTTCGACAGGTTCTGGAAACACCATATATTTT. It translates to CASSPSTGSGNTIYF.

This clone showed up just a few times. The V and J genes are TRBV4-2 and TRBJ2-7, with D maybe TRBD2 (5 bases). The CDR3 is 15 residues long. Germline V gives CDR1 LGHNA, CDR2 YNFKEQ. V was trimmed by 4 bases and J by 0 bases, leaving 13 bases between them. CDR3 sequence: CASSPATTRSYEQYF. The DNA of the CDR3 is TGTGCCAGCAGCCCCGCGACTACTCGCTCCTACGAGCAGTACTTC.

This clone was counted only a few times. A read error is likely here: a far larger clone is one base away. DNA for the CDR3: TGCAGCATTGAACGGCAGGGGGCGACTGAAGCTTTCTTT. Its protein is CSIERQGATEAFF. This chain connects TRBV29-1 to TRBJ1-1; TRBD1 agrees at 8 bases. CDR1 SQVTM and CDR2 ANQGSEA come from the germline V gene. This CDR3 is 13 amino acids long.

This clone was picked up a small number of times. V and J are TRBV20-1 and TRBJ1-5, with 7 bases matching TRBD1. In germline, CDR1 is DFQATT, CDR2 SNEGSKA (reference sequence). The junction had 6 bases not matched to a gene; V was cut back by 7 bases and J by 9 bases. The CDR3 is 11 amino acids. CDR3 residues: CSVGRGVPQHF. The CDR3 nucleotides are TGCAGTGTGGGCAGGGGGGTGCCCCAGCATTTT.

The chain employs TRBV6-5 and TRBJ2-7; the D is unclear. Trimming removed 3 bases at V and 1 base at J, with 16 bases between. CDR1 and CDR2 (germline): MNHEY, SVGAGI. CDR3 size: 16 residues. This chain's CDR3 is CASSYSWAGRSYEQYF. The CDR3 region has the DNA TGTGCCAGCAGTTATTCATGGGCCGGCCGGTCCTACGAGCAGTACTTC.

The chain joins TRBV7-6 to TRBJ1-5, with D possibly matching TRBD1 (6 bases). From germline, CDR1 is SGHVS and CDR2 FNYEAQ. The CDR3 runs to 13 residues. Deletions cut 6 bases from V and 1 base from J, with 7 bases between. CDR3 sequence (DNA): TGTGCCAGCAGTACAGGGAGCAATCAGCCCCAGCATTTT. Translation gives CASSTGSNQPQHF.

This sequence joins TRBV13 and TRBJ2-5; D is uncertain. CDR1 and CDR2 (germline): PRHDT, FYEKMQ (reference sequence). Trimming left V 5 bases short and J 6 bases short, with 10 bases between. The CDR3 has 12 amino acids. The CDR3 here is CASSRDSKTQYF. The CDR3 DNA follows: TGTGCCAGCAGCCGTGATAGCAAGACCCAGTACTTC.

The gene calls are TRBV9 and TRBJ2-2; no clear D. Trimming pared 0 bases from V and 1 base from J, leaving 7 bases between. This CDR3 has 15 residues. Germline V gives CDR1 SGDLS, CDR2 YYNGEE. CDR3 in amino acids: CASSVASVNTGELFF. The CDR3 DNA reads TGTGCCAGCAGCGTAGCAAGCGTGAACACCGGGGAGCTGTTTTTT.

By sample fraction, this clone is medium-sized. The chain is built from TRBV30 and TRBJ2-6, with 7 nucleotides matching TRBD1. The CDR3 is made up of 13 amino acids. Germline V gives CDR1 GTSNPN, CDR2 SVGIG (reference sequence). Germline trimming cut 5 bases from V and 2 bases from J; bases unmatched to any gene: 0. CDR3 DNA sequence: TGTGCCTGGGACAGGGCTGGGGCCAACGTCCTGACTTTC. Its translation is CAWDRAGANVLTF. The whole variable domain, filled in from reference TRBV30 and TRBJ2-6, reads SQTIHQWPATLVQPVGSPLSLECTVEGTSNPNLYWYRQAAGRGLQLLFYSVGIGQISSEVPQNLSASRPQDRQFILSSKKLLLSDSGFYLCAWDRAGANVLTFGAGSRLTVL.

The CDR3 here is CASSLISGRGTQYF. The CDR3 coding sequence is TGCGCCAGCAGCTTAATTAGCGGGAGAGGTACGCAGTATTTT. V and J are TRBV5-1 and TRBJ2-3, with TRBD2 identical over 9 bases. This CDR3 contains 14 residues. CDR1 and CDR2 from the germline V gene are SGHRS and YFSETQ. Trimming cost V 2 bases and J 8 bases; bases outside gene matches: 6.

V gene TRBV5-5 combines with J gene TRBJ1-1; no definite D call. Germline CDR1 SGHKS, CDR2 YYEKEE (reference sequence). This CDR3 has 12 amino acids. V lost 4 bases, J lost 7 bases, and 11 bases lay in between. CDR3 region: CASSHIQIEAFF. The DNA for the CDR3 is TGTGCCAGCAGCCACATCCAGATTGAAGCTTTCTTT.

This clone rates as medium-sized. The chain combines TRBV4-2 with TRBJ2-7; 9 nucleotides align to TRBD2. V dropped 0 bases and J dropped 9; count of bases not matched to a gene: 21. This CDR3 has 19 residues. Germline values: CDR1 LGHNA, CDR2 YNFKEQ. The chain's CDR3 is CASSQDPHSSSGMVVGQYF. The DNA for the CDR3 is TGTGCCAGCAGCCAAGATCCTCATTCGTCTAGCGGGATGGTCGTTGGGCAGTACTTC.

The rearrangement uses TRBV7-3 and TRBJ2-7; 7 bases line up with TRBD1. CDR1 is SGHTA and CDR2 is FQGTGA in the germline V gene. After removal of 3 bases from V and 4 bases from J, the junction contained 6 bases not matched to a gene. CDR3 length: 14 residues. For the CDR3, the DNA is TGTGCCAGCAGCTTCCGGGACAGCGGTTACGAGCAGTACTTC. Residues: CASSFRDSGYEQYF.

V and J are TRBV5-1 and TRBJ1-1; D remains unclear. Germline V gene sequence: CDR1 SGHRS, CDR2 YFSETQ. The CDR3 runs to 14 residues. V gave up 0 bases and J gave up 4 bases, with 10 bases separating them. The DNA for the CDR3 is TGCGCCAGCAGCTTGGGGGCCGCAGGCACTGAAGCTTTCTTT. Translated: CASSLGAAGTEAFF.

The chain combines TRBV7-3 with TRBJ2-3; no clear D gene. This CDR3 has 13 residues. V lost 3 bases to trimming and J lost 5 bases, with 9 bases between them. In germline, CDR1 is SGHTA, CDR2 FQGTGA. CDR3 sequence: CASSFHLRDTQYF. The CDR3 DNA reads TGTGCCAGCAGCTTCCATCTGAGAGATACGCAGTATTTT.